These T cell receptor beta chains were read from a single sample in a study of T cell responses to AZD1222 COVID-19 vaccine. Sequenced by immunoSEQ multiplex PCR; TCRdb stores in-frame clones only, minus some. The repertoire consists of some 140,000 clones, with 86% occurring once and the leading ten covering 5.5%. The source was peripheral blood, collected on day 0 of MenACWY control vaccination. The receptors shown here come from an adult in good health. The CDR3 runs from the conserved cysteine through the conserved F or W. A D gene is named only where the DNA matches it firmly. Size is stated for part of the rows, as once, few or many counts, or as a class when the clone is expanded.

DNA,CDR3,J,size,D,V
TGTGCCAGTAGTAGAGAAGGGACGTCGTGGTATCGGGAGAGCCGCAGGGGGTTTGAAGCTTTCTTT,CASSREGTSWYRESRRGFEAFF,TRBJ1-1,few,TRBD1,TRBV19
TGTGCCAGCAGCTTCGACCGCACAGATACGCAGTATTTT,CASSFDRTDTQYF,TRBJ2-3,-,-,TRBV5-4
TGTGCCAGCAGTTTTCTTTTCCCAGGGCATGGGACTGAAGCTTTCTTT,CASSFLFPGHGTEAFF,TRBJ1-1,-,-,TRBV27
TGTGCCAGCAGCCTCTCTGGCGGGGAGCTGTTTTTT,CASSLSGGELFF,TRBJ2-2,-,-,TRBV9
TGTGCCAGCAGCTTAGATTACAGTCTAGCGGGGCGCCCCTCTCGTCATGAGCAGTTCTTC,CASSLDYSLAGRPSRHEQFF,TRBJ2-1,-,TRBD2,TRBV11-3
TGTGCCAGCAGCTTGGGGGGGGCGAACACTGAAGCTTTCTTT,CASSLGGANTEAFF,TRBJ1-1,-,-,TRBV5-4
TGCGCCAGCAGCCAAGAAGGACGCGGGACCCAGTACTTC,CASSQEGRGTQYF,TRBJ2-5,-,-,TRBV4-1
TGTGCCACAGCAGACGGCGGGAGCTCCTACAATGAGCAGTTCTTC,CATADGGSSYNEQFF,TRBJ2-1,-,TRBD2,TRBV28
TGTGCCAGCAGTGAACGCCTGGCATCCGGAAATCAGCCCCAGCATTTT,CASSERLASGNQPQHF,TRBJ1-5,-,-,TRBV6-1
TGTGCCAGCAGCTTGCCGTCGGGACTAGCGGGGAGCTCCTACAATGAGCAGTTCTTC,CASSLPSGLAGSSYNEQFF,TRBJ2-1,-,TRBD2,TRBV5-4
TGCGCCAGCAGCTTACACGCACAGGGTGGCATAGCGGGGGGCCTCACAGATACGCAGTATTTT,CASSLHAQGGIAGGLTDTQYF,TRBJ2-3,-,TRBD2,TRBV5-1
TGTGCCAGCAGCCCATCGGACACTCCCAATCAGCCCCAGCATTTT,CASSPSDTPNQPQHF,TRBJ1-5,once,-,TRBV7-9
TGCGCCAGCAGCCAAGATGGGCCGGGGGGCGATACGCAGTATTTT,CASSQDGPGGDTQYF,TRBJ2-3,-,-,TRBV4-1
TGTGCCAGCAGCTTAGATAAAGGGGTGTCGCAGTACTTC,CASSLDKGVSQYF,TRBJ2-7,-,-,TRBV11-3
TGCGCCAGCAGCCTAGTAGCGGGATACACAGATACGCAGTATTTT,CASSLVAGYTDTQYF,TRBJ2-3,-,TRBD2,TRBV5-1
TGTGCCAGCACTGGGCAGGGGTTCTACAATGAGCAGTTCTTC,CASTGQGFYNEQFF,TRBJ2-1,-,-,TRBV6-5
TGTGCCAGCAGCCGCCCCCCAGATACGCAGTATTTT,CASSRPPDTQYF,TRBJ2-3,-,-,TRBV28
TGTGCCAGCAGCTTACTTCCCTGGGGCGGGGACCAGTACTTC,CASSLLPWGGDQYF,TRBJ2-5,-,-,TRBV11-2
TGTGCCAGCAGCTTCGGGACCCACCTCACAGATACGCAGTATTTT,CASSFGTHLTDTQYF,TRBJ2-3,once,-,TRBV11-2
TGTGCCAGCAGGGCCGTGGGACAGGGATCTGCCGGGGAGCTGTTTTTT,CASRAVGQGSAGELFF,TRBJ2-2,-,TRBD1,TRBV5-6
TGTGCCAGCAGCTATACGGGACAGGGGCCTCAGCCCCAGCATTTT,CASSYTGQGPQPQHF,TRBJ1-5,-,TRBD1,TRBV7-9
TGTGCCAGCAGCTTAGGGTGGACAGGGGATTCACCCCTCCACTTT,CASSLGWTGDSPLHF,TRBJ1-6,few,TRBD1,TRBV11-3
TGTGCCAGCAGCTCCAACGGGGAGAAGAACACTGAAGCTTTCTTT,CASSSNGEKNTEAFF,TRBJ1-1,-,-,TRBV2
TGTGCCAGCAGCTCGACGGGGAGTGTAGAGACCCAGTACTTC,CASSSTGSVETQYF,TRBJ2-5,-,-,TRBV7-9
TGTGCCAGCAGTGGACTAGCGGGAGGTCTAAGCTCCTACGAGCAGTACTTC,CASSGLAGGLSSYEQYF,TRBJ2-7,once,TRBD2,TRBV6-4
TGCGCCAGCAGCCAGGAGTCTTACCGGAGGAATGAGCAGTTCTTC,CASSQESYRRNEQFF,TRBJ2-1,-,-,TRBV4-3
TGCGCCAGCAGCCAGGGACAGGGGCAGAACACTGAAGCTTTCTTT,CASSQGQGQNTEAFF,TRBJ1-1,-,TRBD1,TRBV5-1
TGCGCCAGCAGCTTGGACTCGGCAGTCGATCAGCCCCAGCATTTT,CASSLDSAVDQPQHF,TRBJ1-5,-,-,TRBV5-1
TGTGCCAGCAGTTACGGGGGAGGAATCACCGGGGAGCTGTTTTTT,CASSYGGGITGELFF,TRBJ2-2,-,-,TRBV6-6
TGTGCCAGCAGCTTTGGCAGGGCCCAGCCCCAGCATTTT,CASSFGRAQPQHF,TRBJ1-5,-,-,TRBV7-2
TGTGCCAGCAGCCACTCTCGTACCGGGACAGATCAAGAGACCCAGTACTTC,CASSHSRTGTDQETQYF,TRBJ2-5,-,TRBD1,TRBV7-3
TGTGCCAGTAGTTCACCCGCGGGAGGGACCTACGAGCAGTACTTC,CASSSPAGGTYEQYF,TRBJ2-7,few,TRBD2,TRBV19
TGTGCCAGTAGTAGCCAAGGGGTAACTAACTATGGCTACACCTTC,CASSSQGVTNYGYTF,TRBJ1-2,-,-,TRBV19
TGTGCCAGCAGTTTGGGCAGGGCTCGCGGCTACACCTTC,CASSLGRARGYTF,TRBJ1-2,-,-,TRBV28
TGTGCCAGCAGCCCCTCCGACAGGTACTATGGCTACACCTTC,CASSPSDRYYGYTF,TRBJ1-2,-,-,TRBV7-9
TGCGCCAGCAGGCCGGGTCCGAACACTGAAGCTTTCTTT,CASRPGPNTEAFF,TRBJ1-1,-,-,TRBV5-1
TGTGCCAGCAGCTTAGGGCTAGCGGACTCATGGGGCACAGATACGCAGTATTTT,CASSLGLADSWGTDTQYF,TRBJ2-3,-,TRBD2,TRBV7-9
TGTGCCAGCAGCTTATCTGGGGGAAAAGAGACCCAGTACTTC,CASSLSGGKETQYF,TRBJ2-5,-,-,TRBV7-6